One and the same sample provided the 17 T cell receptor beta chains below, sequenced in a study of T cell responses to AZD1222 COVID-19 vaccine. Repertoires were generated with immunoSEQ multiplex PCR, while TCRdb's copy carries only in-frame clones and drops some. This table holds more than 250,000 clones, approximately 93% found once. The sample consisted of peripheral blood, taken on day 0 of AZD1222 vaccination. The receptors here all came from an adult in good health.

The CDR3 DNA reads TGTGCCAGCAGCTCGGACAGGCTCTCTGGAAACACCATATATTTT. It yields the protein CASSSDRLSGNTIYF. The chain links TRBV7-9 to TRBJ1-3; 7 positions match TRBD1. Germline V gives CDR1 SEHNR, CDR2 FQNEAQ (reference sequence). The length of the CDR3 is 15 residues. V was pared by 4 bases and J by 0 bases, with 3 bases of the junction left unmatched.

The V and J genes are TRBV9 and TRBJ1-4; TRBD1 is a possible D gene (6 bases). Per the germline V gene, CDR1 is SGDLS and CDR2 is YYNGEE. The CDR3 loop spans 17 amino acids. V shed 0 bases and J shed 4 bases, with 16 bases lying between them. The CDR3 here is CASSVAAGAGYNEKLFF. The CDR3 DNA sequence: TGTGCCAGCAGCGTAGCCGCAGGGGCCGGCTATAATGAAAAACTGTTTTTT.

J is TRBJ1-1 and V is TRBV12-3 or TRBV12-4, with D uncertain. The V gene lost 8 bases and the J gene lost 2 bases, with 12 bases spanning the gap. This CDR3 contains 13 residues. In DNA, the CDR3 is TGTGCCAGCGGCCCCAGTACCAACACTGAAGCTTTCTTT. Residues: CASGPSTNTEAFF.

CDR3: CASNDPRVDTQYF. In DNA form, the CDR3 reads TGTGCCAGCAACGACCCCCGGGTAGATACGCAGTATTTT. The V gene is TRBV6-5, the J gene TRBJ2-3; D not resolved. This CDR3 region has 13 residues. Trimming stripped 7 bases from V and 5 bases from J, with 13 bases between. CDR1 is MNHEY and CDR2 is SVGAGI in the germline V gene.

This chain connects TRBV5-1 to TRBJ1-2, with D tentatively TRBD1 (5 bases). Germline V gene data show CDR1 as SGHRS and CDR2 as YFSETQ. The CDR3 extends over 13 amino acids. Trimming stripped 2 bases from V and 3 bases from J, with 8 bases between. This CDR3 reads CASSFGADYGYTF. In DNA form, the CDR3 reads TGCGCCAGCAGCTTTGGGGCAGACTATGGCTACACCTTC.

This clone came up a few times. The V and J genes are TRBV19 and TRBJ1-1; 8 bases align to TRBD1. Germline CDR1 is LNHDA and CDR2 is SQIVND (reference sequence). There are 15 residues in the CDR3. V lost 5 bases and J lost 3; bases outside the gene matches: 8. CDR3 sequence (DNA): TGTGCCAGTAGTTTTCCCGCGACAGGGGACACTGAAGCTTTCTTT. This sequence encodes CASSFPATGDTEAFF. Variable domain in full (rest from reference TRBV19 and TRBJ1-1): DGGITQSPKYLFRKEGQNVTLSCEQNLNHDAMYWYRQDPGQGLRLIYYSQIVNDFQKGDIAEGYSVSREKKESFPLTVTSAQKNPTAFYLCASSFPATGDTEAFFGQGTRLTVV.

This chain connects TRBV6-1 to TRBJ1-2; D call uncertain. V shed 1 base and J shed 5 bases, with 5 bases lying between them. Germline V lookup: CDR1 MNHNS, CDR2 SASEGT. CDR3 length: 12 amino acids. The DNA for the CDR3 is TGTGCCAGCAGTGAAGGCTGGTATGGCTACACCTTC. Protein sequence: CASSEGWYGYTF.

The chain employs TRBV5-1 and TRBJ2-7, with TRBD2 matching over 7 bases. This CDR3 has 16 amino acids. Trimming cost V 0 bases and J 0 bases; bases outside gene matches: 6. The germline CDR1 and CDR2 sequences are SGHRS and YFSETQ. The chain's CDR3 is CASSLASGASSYEQYF. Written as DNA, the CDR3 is TGCGCCAGCAGCTTGGCCAGCGGGGCGAGCTCCTACGAGCAGTACTTC.

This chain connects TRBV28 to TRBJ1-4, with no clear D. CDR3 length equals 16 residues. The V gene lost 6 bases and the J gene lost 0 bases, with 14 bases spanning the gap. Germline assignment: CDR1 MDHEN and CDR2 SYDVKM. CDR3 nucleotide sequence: TGTGCCAGCAGCGTCTTCCCCACTGCAACTAATGAAAAACTGTTTTTT. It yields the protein CASSVFPTATNEKLFF.

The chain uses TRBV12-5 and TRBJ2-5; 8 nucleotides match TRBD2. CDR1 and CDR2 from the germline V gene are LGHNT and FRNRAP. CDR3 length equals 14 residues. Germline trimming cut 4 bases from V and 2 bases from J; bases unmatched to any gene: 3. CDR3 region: CASGSTGGQETQYF. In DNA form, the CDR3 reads TGTGCTAGTGGTTCGACGGGAGGGCAAGAGACCCAGTACTTC. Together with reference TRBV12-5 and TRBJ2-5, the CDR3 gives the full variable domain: DARVTQTPRHKVTEMGQEVTMRCQPILGHNTVFWYRQTMMQGLELLAYFRNRAPLDDSGMPKDRFSAEMPDATLATLKIQPSEPRDSAVYFCASGSTGGQETQYFGPGTRLLVL.

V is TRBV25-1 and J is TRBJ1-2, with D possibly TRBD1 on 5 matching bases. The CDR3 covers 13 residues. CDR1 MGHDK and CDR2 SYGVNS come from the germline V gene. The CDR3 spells CASQVGGSGGYTF. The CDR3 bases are TGTGCATCCCAGGTCGGGGGGAGTGGGGGCTACACCTTC.

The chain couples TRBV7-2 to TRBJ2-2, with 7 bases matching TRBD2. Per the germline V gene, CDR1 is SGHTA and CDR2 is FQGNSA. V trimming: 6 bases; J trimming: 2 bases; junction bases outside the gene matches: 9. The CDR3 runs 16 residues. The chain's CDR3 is CASRPLATPNTGELFF. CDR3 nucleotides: TGTGCCAGCAGACCACTAGCGACGCCTAACACCGGGGAGCTGTTTTTT. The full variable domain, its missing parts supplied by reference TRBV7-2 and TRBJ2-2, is GAGVSQSPSNKVTEKGKDVELRCDPISGHTALYWYRQSLGQGLEFLIYFQGNSAPDKSGLPSDRFSAERTGGSVSTLTIQRTQQEDSAVYLCASRPLATPNTGELFFGEGSRLTVL.

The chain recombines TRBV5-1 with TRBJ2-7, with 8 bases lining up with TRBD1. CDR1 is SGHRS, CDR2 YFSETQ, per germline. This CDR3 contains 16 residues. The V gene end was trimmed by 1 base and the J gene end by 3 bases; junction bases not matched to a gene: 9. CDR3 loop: CASSLTSRTGIYEQYF. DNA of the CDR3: TGCGCCAGCAGCTTGACCTCCAGGACAGGGATCTACGAGCAGTACTTC.

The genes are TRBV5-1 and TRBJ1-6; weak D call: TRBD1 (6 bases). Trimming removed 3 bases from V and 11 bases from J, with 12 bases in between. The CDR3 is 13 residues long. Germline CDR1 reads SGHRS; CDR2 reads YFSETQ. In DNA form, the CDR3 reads TGCGCCAGCAGCTCCACCCCAGGGGCACCCCTCCACTTT. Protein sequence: CASSSTPGAPLHF.

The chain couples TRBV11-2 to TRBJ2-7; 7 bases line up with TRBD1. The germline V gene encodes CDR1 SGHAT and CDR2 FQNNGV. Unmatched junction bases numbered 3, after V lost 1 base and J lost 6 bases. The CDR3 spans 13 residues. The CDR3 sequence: CASSLGRGSEQYF. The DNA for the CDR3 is TGTGCCAGCAGCTTAGGCAGGGGGAGCGAGCAGTACTTC. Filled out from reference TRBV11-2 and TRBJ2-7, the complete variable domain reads EAGVAQSPRYKIIEKRQSVAFWCNPISGHATLYWYQQILGQGPKLLIQFQNNGVVDDSQLPKDRFSAERLKGVDSTLKIQPAKLEDSAVYLCASSLGRGSEQYFGPGTRLTVT.

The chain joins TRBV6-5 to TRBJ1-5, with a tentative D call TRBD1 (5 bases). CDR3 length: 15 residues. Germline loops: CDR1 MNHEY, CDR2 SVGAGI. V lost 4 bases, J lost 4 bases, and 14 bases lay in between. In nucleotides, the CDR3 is TGTGCCAGCAGTTGGGGGTCAGGGAGGAATCAGCCCCAGCATTTT. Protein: CASSWGSGRNQPQHF.

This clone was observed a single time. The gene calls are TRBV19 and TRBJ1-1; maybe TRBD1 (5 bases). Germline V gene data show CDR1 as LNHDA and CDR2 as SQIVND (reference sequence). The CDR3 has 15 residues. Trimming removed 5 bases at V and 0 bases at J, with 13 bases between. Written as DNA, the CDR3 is TGTGCCAGTAGTGGGGGAGGAGGCATGAACACTGAAGCTTTCTTT. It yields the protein CASSGGGGMNTEAFF. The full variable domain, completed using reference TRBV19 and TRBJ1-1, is DGGITQSPKYLFRKEGQNVTLSCEQNLNHDAMYWYRQDPGQGLRLIYYSQIVNDFQKGDIAEGYSVSREKKESFPLTVTSAQKNPTAFYLCASSGGGGMNTEAFFGQGTRLTVV.